This TCR beta chain was identified in a study of blood T cell repertoires in COVID-19. Looking at the study overall: Samples taken during acute and convalescent COVID-19 were collected in the United States, Italy and Spain. In each case, the material was cDNA or gDNA derived from T cells, B-cell-depleted T cells, or PBMCs.

How the authors handled the data: By means of reference gene primer amplification, nucleated cell counts were estimated. Clones were read by immunoSEQ multiplex PCR, and TCRdb kept only the in-frame ones, dropping some. V and J calls and clone size come straight from that table; D and trimming were deduced from the DNA. The sample has under 300,000 clones; about four fifths are singletons. Per the germline V gene, CDR1 is SGHTA and CDR2 is FQGNSA. Trimming cost V 5 bases and J 0 bases, with 11 bases left between them. The CDR3 is 15 amino acids. Sequenced material: peripheral blood. The chain has TRBV7-2 and TRBJ1-3; the D gene is possibly TRBD1 (5 bases). The TCR comes from a woman aged 40 to 50 who had recovered from COVID-19. CDR3 coding DNA: TGTGCCAGCAGCAAAGACAGAACCTCTGGAAACACCATATATTTT. It yields the protein CASSKDRTSGNTIYF.